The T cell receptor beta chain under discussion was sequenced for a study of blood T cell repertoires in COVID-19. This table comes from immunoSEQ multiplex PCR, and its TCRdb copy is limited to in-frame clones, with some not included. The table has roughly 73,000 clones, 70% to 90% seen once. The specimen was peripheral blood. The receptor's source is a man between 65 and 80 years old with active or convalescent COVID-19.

CDR3 in DNA: TGTGCCACGAACAGATACGAGCAGTTCTTC. The encoded protein is CATNRYEQFF. The chain carries TRBV6-5 and TRBJ2-1, with no clear D. Trimming removed 10 bases at V and 10 bases at J, with 11 bases between. The CDR3 is made up of 10 amino acids. CDR1 and CDR2 (germline): MNHEY, SVGAGI.